This TCR beta chain was identified during a study of beta chain features in type 1 diabetes. Expressed TCRB transcripts were sequenced because the entire RNA isolate underwent reverse transcription. Measured with immunoSEQ multiplex PCR; TCRdb has only the in-frame clones, and not every one. The sample carries hundreds of thousands of clones, 15% to 19% recorded once. Germline V gene data show CDR1 as MGHDK and CDR2 as SYGVNS. CDR3 length: 17 amino acids. J was trimmed by 0 bases and V by 1 base; bases with no gene match: 4. Findings and caveats of the study: Any HLA type influence on TCRB rearrangement was left unresolved here.

This clone was counted between two and nine times. Antigen unknown. This TCR was sampled from a man between 18 and 35 years old in good health. The rearrangement links TRBV25-1 to TRBJ2-2; TRBD2 agrees at 8 bases. Material: naive CD4+ T cells from blood. CDR3: CASSELRGAPNTGELFF. In DNA, the CDR3 is TGTGCCAGCAGTGAATTGCGGGGGGCCCCGAACACCGGGGAGCTGTTTTTT.